This TCR beta chain was observed in a study of OX40 agonist ivuxolimab in advanced cancers. In regard to this clone: As yet, its antigen is unknown.

The study sampled blood at baseline, cycle 4 day 1, and cycle 7 day 1. Study results and limitations: Expanded peripheral T cell antigen specificity was not determined. CD8+ T cells showed, on average, more clonal expansion than CD4+ cells.

Profiled with immunoSEQ multiplex PCR; TCRdb holds only in-frame clones, not every one. Of fewer than 50,000 clones in the sample, over 75% were seen once. The CDR3 covers 13 residues. The V gene's germline CDR1 is MNHEY and CDR2 SVGAGI. Trimming took off 2 bases at V and 0 bases at J, with 4 bases between the two ends. The V gene is TRBV6-5, the J gene TRBJ1-2; D uncertain. The TCR sequence derives from an adult with an advanced solid tumor such as melanoma, head and neck, liver or kidney cancer. This sample comprised CD4+ or CD8+ T cells sorted from blood, obtained in a trial of the OX40 agonist ivuxolimab. The DNA of the CDR3 is TGTGCCAGCAGTTACGGAGCTAACTATGGCTACACCTTC. Protein sequence: CASSYGANYGYTF.